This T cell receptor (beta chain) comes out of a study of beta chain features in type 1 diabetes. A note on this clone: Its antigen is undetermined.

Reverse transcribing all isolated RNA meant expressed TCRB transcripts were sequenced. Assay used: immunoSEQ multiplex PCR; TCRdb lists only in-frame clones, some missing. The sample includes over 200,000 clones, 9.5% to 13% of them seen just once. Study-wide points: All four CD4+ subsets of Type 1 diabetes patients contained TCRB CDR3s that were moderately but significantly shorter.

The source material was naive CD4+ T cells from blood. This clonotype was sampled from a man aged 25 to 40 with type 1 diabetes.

For the CDR3, the DNA is TGTGCCAGCGGCCGTCGGGGCTACGAGCAGTACTTC. Its protein product is CASGRRGYEQYF. The chain employs TRBV28 and TRBJ2-7; maybe TRBD2 (5 bases). V dropped 8 bases and J dropped 3 bases, with 11 bases sitting between them. Germline V lookup: CDR1 MDHEN, CDR2 SYDVKM. The CDR3 spans 12 residues.